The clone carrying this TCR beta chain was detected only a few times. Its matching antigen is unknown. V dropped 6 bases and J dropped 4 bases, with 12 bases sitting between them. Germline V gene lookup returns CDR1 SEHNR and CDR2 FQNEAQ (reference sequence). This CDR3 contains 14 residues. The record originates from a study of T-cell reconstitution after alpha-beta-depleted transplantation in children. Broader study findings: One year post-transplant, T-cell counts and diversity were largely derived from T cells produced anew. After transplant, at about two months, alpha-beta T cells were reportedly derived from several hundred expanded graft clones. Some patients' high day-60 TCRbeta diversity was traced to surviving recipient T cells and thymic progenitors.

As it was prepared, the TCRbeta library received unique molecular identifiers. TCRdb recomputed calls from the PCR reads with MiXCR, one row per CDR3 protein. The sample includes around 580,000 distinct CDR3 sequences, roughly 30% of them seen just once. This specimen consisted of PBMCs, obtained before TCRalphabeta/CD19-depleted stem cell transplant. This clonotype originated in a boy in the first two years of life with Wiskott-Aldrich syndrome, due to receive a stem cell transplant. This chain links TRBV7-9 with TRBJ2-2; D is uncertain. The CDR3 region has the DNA TGTGCCAGCAGTTTTAACCTGGGCACCGGGGAGCTGTTTTTT. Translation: CASSFNLGTGELFF.